This T cell receptor (beta chain) was found in a study of blood T cell repertoires in COVID-19. At the level of the study: Some COVID-19 samples were acute and others convalescent; all came from the United States, Italy and Spain. Nucleic acid was either cDNA or gDNA, and it came from T cells, B-cell-depleted T cells, or PBMCs.

Seattle cases were enrolled at active infection and followed longitudinally. Trimming stripped 0 bases from V and 4 bases from J, with 9 bases between. Germline assignment: CDR1 GTSNPN and CDR2 SVGIG (reference sequence). The CDR3 runs to 13 residues. In the authors' workflow: Cell counts per sample came from amplifying reference gene primers. Sequenced by immunoSEQ multiplex PCR; TCRdb stores in-frame clones only, minus some. The V and J calls and clone size are taken from that table; D and trimming were inferred from the DNA. The table records some 150,000 clones, under 90% of them present only once.

The sample taken for sequencing was peripheral blood. The chain carries TRBV30 and TRBJ1-1, with a possible D match to TRBD1 (5 bases). The origin of this receptor is a woman in her sixties or seventies with COVID-19, enrolled during active disease. CDR3 nucleotides: TGTGCCTGGAGTGTAGGGGTGGCCACTGAAGCTTTCTTT. Protein: CAWSVGVATEAFF.